This T cell receptor (beta chain) originates from a study of blood T cell repertoires in COVID-19. Study-wide background: Collection of acute and convalescent COVID-19 samples took place in the United States, Italy and Spain.

CDR1 and CDR2 from the germline V gene are MNHEY and SVGAGI. V trimming: 2 bases; J trimming: 4 bases; junction bases outside the gene matches: 6. The CDR3 has 15 amino acids. The protocol was immunoSEQ multiplex PCR, while the TCRdb copy is restricted to in-frame clones and leaves out a portion. The table includes about 350,000 clones, approximately 89% detected once. The TCR originated in a woman in her sixties with COVID-19, enrolled during active disease. The material sequenced was peripheral blood. This chain connects TRBV6-5 to TRBJ2-5; 8 bases are a match to TRBD1. CDR3 region: CASSYGQGIRETQYF. CDR3 nucleotide sequence: TGTGCCAGCAGTTACGGACAGGGTATTAGAGAGACCCAGTACTTC.